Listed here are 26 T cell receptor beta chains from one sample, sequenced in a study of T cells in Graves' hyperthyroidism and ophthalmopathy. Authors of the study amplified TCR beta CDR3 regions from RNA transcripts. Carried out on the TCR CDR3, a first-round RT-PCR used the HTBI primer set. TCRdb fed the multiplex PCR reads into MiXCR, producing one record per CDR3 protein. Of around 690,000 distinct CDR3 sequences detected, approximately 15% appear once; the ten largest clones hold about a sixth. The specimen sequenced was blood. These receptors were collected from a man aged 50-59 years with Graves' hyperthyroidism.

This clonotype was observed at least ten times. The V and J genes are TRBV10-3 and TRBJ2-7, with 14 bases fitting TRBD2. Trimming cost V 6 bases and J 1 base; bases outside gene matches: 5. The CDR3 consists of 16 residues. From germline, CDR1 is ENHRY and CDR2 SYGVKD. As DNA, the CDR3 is TGTGCCATCAGCCCTGGACTAGCGGGAGGTTCCTACGAGCAGTACTTC. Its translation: CAISPGLAGGSYEQYF.

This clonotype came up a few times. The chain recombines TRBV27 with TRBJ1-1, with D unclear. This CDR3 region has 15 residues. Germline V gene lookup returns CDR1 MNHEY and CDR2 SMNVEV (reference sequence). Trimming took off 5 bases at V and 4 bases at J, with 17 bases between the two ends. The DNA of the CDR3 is TGTGCCAGCAGTACCTTTTTGGTAGAGGGCACTGAAGCTTTCTTT. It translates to CASSTFLVEGTEAFF.

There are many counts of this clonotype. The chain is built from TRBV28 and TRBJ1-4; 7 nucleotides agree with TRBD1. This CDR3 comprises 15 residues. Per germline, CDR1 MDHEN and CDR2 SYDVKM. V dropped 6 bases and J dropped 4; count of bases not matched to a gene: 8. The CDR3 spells CASSYTTGFNEKLFF. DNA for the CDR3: TGTGCCAGCAGCTATACGACAGGGTTTAATGAAAAACTGTTTTTT.

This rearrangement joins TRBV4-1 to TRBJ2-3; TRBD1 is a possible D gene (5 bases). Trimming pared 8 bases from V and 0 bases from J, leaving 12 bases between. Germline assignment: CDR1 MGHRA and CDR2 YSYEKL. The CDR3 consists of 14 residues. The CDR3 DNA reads TGCGCCAGCGCACAGGTTACTAGCACAGATACGCAGTATTTT. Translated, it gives CASAQVTSTDTQYF.

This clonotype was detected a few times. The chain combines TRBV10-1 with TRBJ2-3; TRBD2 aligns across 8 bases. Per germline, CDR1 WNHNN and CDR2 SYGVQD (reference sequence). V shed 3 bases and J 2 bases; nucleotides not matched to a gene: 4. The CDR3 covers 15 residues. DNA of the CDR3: TGCGCCAGCAGTGATGCGGGAGGACTCACAGATACGCAGTATTTT. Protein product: CASSDAGGLTDTQYF.

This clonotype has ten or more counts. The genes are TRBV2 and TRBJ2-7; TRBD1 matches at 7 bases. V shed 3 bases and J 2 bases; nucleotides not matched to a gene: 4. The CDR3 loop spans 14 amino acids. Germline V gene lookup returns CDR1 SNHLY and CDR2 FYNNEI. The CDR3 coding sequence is TGTGCCAGCAGTGACAGGACAGGAGCCTACGAGCAGTACTTC. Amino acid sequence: CASSDRTGAYEQYF. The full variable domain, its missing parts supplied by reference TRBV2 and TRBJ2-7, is EPEVTQTPSHQVTQMGQEVILRCVPISNHLYFYWYRQILGQKVEFLVSFYNNEISEKSEIFDDQFSVERPDGSNFTLKIRSTKLEDSAMYFCASSDRTGAYEQYFGPGTRLTVT.

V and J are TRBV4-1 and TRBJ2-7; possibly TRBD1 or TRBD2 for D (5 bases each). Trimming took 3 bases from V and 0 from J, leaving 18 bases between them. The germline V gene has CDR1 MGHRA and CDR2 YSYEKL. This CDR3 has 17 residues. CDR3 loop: CASSHGPGRKSSYEQYF. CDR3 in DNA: TGCGCCAGCAGCCATGGCCCGGGACGGAAGAGCTCCTACGAGCAGTACTTC.

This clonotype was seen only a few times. CDR3 sequence: CSVDHGSYEQYF. In DNA form, the CDR3 reads TGCAGCGTTGATCACGGGTCCTACGAGCAGTACTTC. This rearrangement joins TRBV29-1 to TRBJ2-7; D is ambiguous. In germline, CDR1 is SQVTM, CDR2 ANQGSEA. This CDR3 has 12 residues. V gave up 3 bases and J gave up 1 base, with 7 bases separating them.

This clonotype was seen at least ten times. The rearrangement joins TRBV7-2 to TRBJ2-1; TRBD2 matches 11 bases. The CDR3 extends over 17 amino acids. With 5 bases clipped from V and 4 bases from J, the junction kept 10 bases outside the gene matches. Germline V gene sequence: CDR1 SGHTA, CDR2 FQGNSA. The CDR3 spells CASSARLAGLKYNEQFF. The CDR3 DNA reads TGTGCCAGCAGCGCGAGACTAGCGGGGCTAAAATACAATGAGCAGTTCTTC.

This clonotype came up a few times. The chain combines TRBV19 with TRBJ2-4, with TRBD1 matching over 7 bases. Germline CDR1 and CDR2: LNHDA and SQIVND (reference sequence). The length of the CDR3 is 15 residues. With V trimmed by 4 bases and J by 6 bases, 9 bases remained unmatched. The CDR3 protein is CASSNRGDLVNIQYF. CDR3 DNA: TGTGCCAGTAGTAACAGGGGCGACTTGGTAAACATTCAGTACTTC.

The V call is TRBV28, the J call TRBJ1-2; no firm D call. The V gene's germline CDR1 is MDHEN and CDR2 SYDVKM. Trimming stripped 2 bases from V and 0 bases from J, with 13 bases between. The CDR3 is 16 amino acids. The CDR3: CASSLSPEATNYGYTF. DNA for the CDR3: TGTGCCAGCAGTTTAAGCCCGGAGGCAACTAACTATGGCTACACCTTC.

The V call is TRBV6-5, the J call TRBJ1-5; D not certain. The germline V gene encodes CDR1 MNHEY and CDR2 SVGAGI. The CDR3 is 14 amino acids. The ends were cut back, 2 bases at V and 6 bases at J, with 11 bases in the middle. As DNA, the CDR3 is TGTGCCAGCAGTTACCCAGAAACGGGTCAGCCCCAGCATTTT. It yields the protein CASSYPETGQPQHF.

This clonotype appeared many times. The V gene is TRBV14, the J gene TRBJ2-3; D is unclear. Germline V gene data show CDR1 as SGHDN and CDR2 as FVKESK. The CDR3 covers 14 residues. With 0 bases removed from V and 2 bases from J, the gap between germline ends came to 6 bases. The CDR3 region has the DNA TGTGCCAGCAGCCAAGAACAGTTCACAGATACGCAGTATTTT. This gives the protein CASSQEQFTDTQYF.

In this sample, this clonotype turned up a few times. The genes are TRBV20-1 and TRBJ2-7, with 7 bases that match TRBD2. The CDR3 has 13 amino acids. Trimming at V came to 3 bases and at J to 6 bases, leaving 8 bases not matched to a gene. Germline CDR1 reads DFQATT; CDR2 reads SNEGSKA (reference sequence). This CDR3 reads CSARAGALSEQYF. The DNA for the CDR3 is TGCAGTGCTAGGGCGGGAGCTCTTTCCGAGCAGTACTTC.

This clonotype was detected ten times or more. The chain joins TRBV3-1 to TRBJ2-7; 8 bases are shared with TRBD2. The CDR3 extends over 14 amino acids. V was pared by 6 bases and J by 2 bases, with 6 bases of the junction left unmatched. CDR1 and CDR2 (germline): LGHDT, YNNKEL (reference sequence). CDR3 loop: CASSSSGRTYEQYF. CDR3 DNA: TGTGCCAGCAGTTCTAGCGGGCGAACCTACGAGCAGTACTTC.

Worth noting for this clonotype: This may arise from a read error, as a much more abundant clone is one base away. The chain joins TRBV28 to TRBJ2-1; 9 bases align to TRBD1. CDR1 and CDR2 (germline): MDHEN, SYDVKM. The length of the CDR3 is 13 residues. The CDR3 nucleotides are TGTGCCAGCAGTCGAAACAGGGGGCATGAGCAGTGCTTC. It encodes CASSRNRGHEQCF. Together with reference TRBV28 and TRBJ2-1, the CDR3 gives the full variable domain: DVKVTQSSRYLVKRTGEKVFLECVQDMDHENMFWYRQDPGLGLRLIYFSYDVKMKEKGDIPEGYSVSREKKERFSLILESASTNQTSMYLCASSRNRGHEQCFGPGTRLTVL.

CDR3 nucleotides: TGTGCCAGCAGTTACCTTGACAACTATGGCTACACCTTC. The encoded protein is CASSYLDNYGYTF. The gene calls are TRBV6-5 and TRBJ1-2; D not certain. CDR3 size: 13 residues. The ends were cut back, 2 bases at V and 2 bases at J, with 6 bases in the middle. The germline V gene has CDR1 MNHEY and CDR2 SVGAGI.

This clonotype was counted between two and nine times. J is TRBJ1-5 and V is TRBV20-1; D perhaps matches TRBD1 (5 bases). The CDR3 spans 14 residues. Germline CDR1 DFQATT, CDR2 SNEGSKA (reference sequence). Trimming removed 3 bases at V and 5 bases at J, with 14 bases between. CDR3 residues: CSARGVQAHQPQHF. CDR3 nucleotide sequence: TGCAGTGCTAGGGGGGTCCAGGCCCATCAGCCCCAGCATTTT.

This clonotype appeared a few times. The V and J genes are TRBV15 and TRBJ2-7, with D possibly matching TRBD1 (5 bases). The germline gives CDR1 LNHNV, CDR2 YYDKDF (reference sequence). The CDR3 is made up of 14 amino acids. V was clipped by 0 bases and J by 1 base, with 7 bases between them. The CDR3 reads CATSRDQGSYEQYF. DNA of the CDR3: TGTGCCACCAGCAGAGATCAGGGTTCCTACGAGCAGTACTTC. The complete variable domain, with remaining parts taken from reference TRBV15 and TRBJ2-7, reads DAMVIQNPRYQVTQFGKPVTLSCSQTLNHNVMYWYQQKSSQAPKLLFHYYDKDFNNEADTPDNFQSRRPNTSFCFLDIRSPGLGDTAMYLCATSRDQGSYEQYFGPGTRLTVT.

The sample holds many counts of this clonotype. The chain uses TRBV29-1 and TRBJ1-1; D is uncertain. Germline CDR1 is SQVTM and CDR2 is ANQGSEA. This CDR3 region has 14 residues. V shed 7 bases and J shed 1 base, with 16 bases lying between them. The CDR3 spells CSASSVFGNTEAFF. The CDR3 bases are TGCAGCGCGTCCTCCGTGTTCGGGAACACTGAAGCTTTCTTT.

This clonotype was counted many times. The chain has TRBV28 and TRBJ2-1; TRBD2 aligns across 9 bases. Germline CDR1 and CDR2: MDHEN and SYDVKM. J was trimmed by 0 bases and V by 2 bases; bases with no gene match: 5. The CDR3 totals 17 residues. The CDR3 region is CASSLKLAGRSYNEQFF. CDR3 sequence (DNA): TGTGCCAGCAGTTTAAAACTAGCGGGCCGCTCCTACAATGAGCAGTTCTTC. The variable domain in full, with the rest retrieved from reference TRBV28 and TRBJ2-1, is DVKVTQSSRYLVKRTGEKVFLECVQDMDHENMFWYRQDPGLGLRLIYFSYDVKMKEKGDIPEGYSVSREKKERFSLILESASTNQTSMYLCASSLKLAGRSYNEQFFGPGTRLTVL.

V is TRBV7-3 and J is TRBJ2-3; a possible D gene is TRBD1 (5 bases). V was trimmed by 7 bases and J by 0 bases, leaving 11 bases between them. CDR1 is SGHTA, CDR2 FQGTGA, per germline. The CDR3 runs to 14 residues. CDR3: CASKEGASTDTQYF. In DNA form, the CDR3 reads TGTGCCAGCAAGGAAGGGGCTAGCACAGATACGCAGTATTTT.

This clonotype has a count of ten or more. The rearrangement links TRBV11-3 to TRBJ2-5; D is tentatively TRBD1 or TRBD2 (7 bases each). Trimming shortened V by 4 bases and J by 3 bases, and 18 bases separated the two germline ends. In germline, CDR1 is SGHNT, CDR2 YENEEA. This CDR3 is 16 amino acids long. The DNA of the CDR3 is TGTGCCAGCAGCTCCCCATTTCAGGGGGGGGAAGAGACCCAGTACTTC. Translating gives CASSSPFQGGEETQYF.

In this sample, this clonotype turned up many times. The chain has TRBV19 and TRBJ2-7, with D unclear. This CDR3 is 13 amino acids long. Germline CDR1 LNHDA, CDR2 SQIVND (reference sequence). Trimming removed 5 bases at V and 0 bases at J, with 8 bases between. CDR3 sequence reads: CASSHMSSYEQYF. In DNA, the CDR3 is TGTGCCAGTAGTCACATGAGCTCCTACGAGCAGTACTTC.

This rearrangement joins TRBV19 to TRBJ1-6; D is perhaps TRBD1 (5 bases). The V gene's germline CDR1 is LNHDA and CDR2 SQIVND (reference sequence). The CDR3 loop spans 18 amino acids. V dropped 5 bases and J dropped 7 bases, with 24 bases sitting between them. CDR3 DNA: TGTGCCAGTAGTCAGGCCGGGGGGACCGGTACGAGGAATTCACCCCTCCACTTT. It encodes CASSQAGGTGTRNSPLHF.

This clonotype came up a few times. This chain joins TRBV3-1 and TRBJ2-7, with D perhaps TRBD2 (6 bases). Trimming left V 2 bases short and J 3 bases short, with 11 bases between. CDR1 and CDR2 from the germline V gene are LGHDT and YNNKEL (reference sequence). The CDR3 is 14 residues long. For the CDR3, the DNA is TGTGCCAGCAGCCAACGGGAGAGCTTCTACGAGCAGTACTTC. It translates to CASSQRESFYEQYF.